The 25 T cell receptor beta chains listed next were all sequenced from one sample in a study of CD8 T cells in Susac syndrome. RNA totalling roughly 0.45 to 1 ug underwent reverse transcription with random hexamers. TCRdb itself ran the immunoSEQ multiplex PCR reads through MiXCR, one entry per CDR3 protein. The sample records more than 75,000 distinct CDR3 sequences, 94% being singletons. The specimen was CD8+ T cells from PBMCs. All receptors come from a human donor in good health.

CDR3 in DNA: TGTGCCAGCAGTTTAGCGGCCAAGGAACAAGAGACCCAGTACTTC. Protein sequence: CASSLAAKEQETQYF. The chain recombines TRBV12-3 or TRBV12-4 with TRBJ2-5, with D hard to call. This CDR3 comprises 15 residues. Trimming cost V 0 bases and J 2 bases, with 10 bases left between them.

V usage is TRBV19 and J usage is TRBJ2-7; 8 nucleotides align to TRBD1. The V gene's germline CDR1 is LNHDA and CDR2 SQIVND (reference sequence). The CDR3 extends over 14 amino acids. V lost 4 bases and J lost 2; bases outside the gene matches: 4. The CDR3 here is CASSTGDRTYEQYF. CDR3 DNA: TGTGCCAGTAGTACCGGGGACAGGACCTACGAGCAGTACTTC. Drawing the rest from reference TRBV19 and TRBJ2-7, the complete variable domain is DGGITQSPKYLFRKEGQNVTLSCEQNLNHDAMYWYRQDPGQGLRLIYYSQIVNDFQKGDIAEGYSVSREKKESFPLTVTSAQKNPTAFYLCASSTGDRTYEQYFGPGTRLTVT.

The chain combines TRBV7-9 with TRBJ2-7; D unclear. Germline lookup yields CDR1 SEHNR and CDR2 FQNEAQ (reference sequence). The CDR3 spans 12 residues. Trimming stripped 5 bases from V and 1 base from J, with 6 bases between. The CDR3 DNA follows: TGTGCCAGCAGCGTCGGGTCCTACGAGCAGTACGTC. This translates into CASSVGSYEQYV.

This rearrangement joins TRBV24-1 to TRBJ2-5; 8 nucleotides align to TRBD1. The CDR3 covers 15 residues. Germline loops: CDR1 KGHDR, CDR2 SFDVKD. The V gene end was trimmed by 7 bases and the J gene end by 1 base; junction bases not matched to a gene: 7. The CDR3 DNA reads TGTGCCACCAGGATCCGGGACAGGTTCCAAGAGACCCAGTACTTC. This sequence encodes CATRIRDRFQETQYF.

This clonotype was detected once. The gene calls are TRBV20-1 and TRBJ2-7; 10 nucleotides match TRBD2. The CDR3 loop spans 13 amino acids. Germline CDR1 and CDR2: DFQATT and SNEGSKA (reference sequence). The junction had 9 bases not matched to a gene; V was cut back by 6 bases and J by 7 bases. The CDR3 coding sequence is TGCAGTGCCCTACTAGCGGGACCGAGGGAGCAGTACGTC. It codes for CSALLAGPREQYV.

The chain employs TRBV6-4 and TRBJ2-2; D remains unclear. The V and J ends lost 3 bases and 3 bases respectively, with 5 bases between them. There are 13 residues in the CDR3. CDR1 MRHNA and CDR2 SNTAGT come from the germline V gene. CDR3 DNA: TGTGCCAGCAGTGAGGATGACACCGGGGAGCTGTTTTTT. This codes for CASSEDDTGELFF.

The chain employs TRBV3-1 and TRBJ1-2; TRBD1 might be the D (5 bases). CDR1 LGHDT and CDR2 YNNKEL come from the germline V gene (reference sequence). The CDR3 is made up of 14 amino acids. The ends were cut back, 1 base at V and 6 bases at J, with 12 bases in the middle. In DNA, the CDR3 is TGTGCCAGCAGCCAAGTGACGACAGCGGATGGCTACACCTTC. Its translation is CASSQVTTADGYTF.

This rearrangement joins TRBV6-1 to TRBJ2-7; 8 bases match TRBD2. Germline CDR1 MNHNS, CDR2 SASEGT. CDR3 length: 15 amino acids. Trimming cost V 3 bases and J 2 bases; bases outside gene matches: 6. CDR3 residues: CASSEGREGPYEQYV. CDR3 nucleotides: TGTGCCAGCAGTGAGGGACGGGAGGGCCCCTACGAGCAGTACGTC.

The chain has TRBV12-3 or TRBV12-4 and TRBJ2-5, with TRBD2 matching over 7 bases. The CDR3 is made up of 13 amino acids. Germline trimming cut 6 bases from V and 6 bases from J; bases unmatched to any gene: 7. The CDR3 loop is CASSWGGWQTQYF. CDR3 in DNA: TGTGCCAGCAGCTGGGGGGGTTGGCAGACCCAGTACTTC.

This clonotype was seen just once. The chain uses TRBV28 and TRBJ2-7; 8 nucleotides match TRBD1. Germline V gene data show CDR1 as MDHEN and CDR2 as SYDVKM. The CDR3 consists of 15 residues. The V gene end was trimmed by 6 bases and the J gene end by 2 bases; junction bases not matched to a gene: 9. CDR3 in amino acids: CASRTSTGGTYEQYF. DNA for the CDR3: TGTGCCAGCAGGACAAGCACAGGGGGAACCTACGAGCAGTACTTC.

The CDR3 region is CAISDVASGRLTYEQYV. CDR3 DNA sequence: TGTGCCATCAGTGATGTGGCTAGCGGGAGGCTGACCTACGAGCAGTACGTC. The chain joins TRBV10-3 to TRBJ2-7; 11 bases align to TRBD2. Germline V lookup: CDR1 ENHRY, CDR2 SYGVKD. The J segment lost 2 bases and the V segment lost 3 bases, leaving 9 bases of the junction unmatched. CDR3 length equals 17 residues.

The chain's CDR3 is CASSPGGQYIPYNEQFF. CDR3 in DNA: TGTGCCAGCAGCCCCGGAGGACAGTACATCCCTTACAATGAGCAGTTCTTC. The V gene is TRBV5-6, the J gene TRBJ2-1, with a tentative D call TRBD1 (6 bases). The germline CDR1 and CDR2 sequences are SGHDT and YYEEEE. V was trimmed by 4 bases and J by 4 bases, leaving 21 bases between them. This CDR3 has 17 amino acids.

This rearrangement joins TRBV4-1 to TRBJ2-3; unclear D gene. The CDR3 loop spans 13 amino acids. Germline V gives CDR1 MGHRA, CDR2 YSYEKL. Deletions cut 2 bases from V and 2 bases from J, with 5 bases between. This CDR3 reads CASSQPLTDTQYF. CDR3 nucleotides: TGCGCCAGCAGCCAACCTCTCACAGATACGCAGTATTTT.

The chain couples TRBV29-1 to TRBJ2-5; 11 bases are a match to TRBD2. With 3 bases clipped from V and 4 bases from J, the junction kept 25 bases outside the gene matches. The CDR3 covers 21 residues. Germline V gives CDR1 SQVTM, CDR2 ANQGSEA. CDR3 sequence reads: CSVDFPLRAPPELAGGETQYF. DNA for the CDR3: TGCAGCGTTGATTTTCCGTTGCGGGCCCCGCCGGAGCTAGCGGGAGGAGAGACCCAGTACTTC.

J is TRBJ2-3 and V is TRBV12-3 or TRBV12-4, with D unclear. The germline V and J ends were trimmed by 7 bases and 3 bases, with 2 bases remaining between them. This CDR3 has 10 residues. The CDR3 nucleotides read TGTGCCAGCATGACAGATACGCAGTATTTT. It is translated as CASMTDTQYF.

The chain links TRBV7-2 to TRBJ2-3, with D possibly TRBD2 on 6 matching bases. CDR1 is SGHTA, CDR2 FQGNSA, per germline. V was cut by 5 bases and J by 3 bases, with 18 bases left in between. The CDR3 loop spans 16 amino acids. This chain's CDR3 is CASSPEGPRWTDTQYF. The CDR3 DNA sequence: TGTGCCAGCAGCCCGGAGGGCCCTCGGTGGACAGATACGCAGTATTTT.

The chain has TRBV9 and TRBJ2-3; possible D gene TRBD2, 5 bases. Trimming left V 0 bases short and J 2 bases short, with 10 bases between. The CDR3 totals 15 residues. Germline loops: CDR1 SGDLS, CDR2 YYNGEE. CDR3: CASSVGVATTDTQYF. Here the CDR3 DNA reads TGTGCCAGCAGCGTAGGGGTAGCGACCACAGATACGCAGTATTTT.

This sequence joins TRBV5-1 and TRBJ2-7, with 9 bases identical to TRBD1. The germline V gene encodes CDR1 SGHRS and CDR2 YFSETQ. V lost 8 bases, J lost 3 bases, and 12 bases stayed unmatched. The CDR3 is 15 amino acids. CDR3 residues: CASLPDRGSLYEQYF. The DNA for the CDR3 is TGCGCCAGTTTACCGGACAGGGGTTCGCTCTACGAGCAGTACTTC.

The chain uses TRBV15 and TRBJ2-7, with TRBD2 matching over 10 bases. Germline trimming cut 1 base from V and 2 bases from J; bases unmatched to any gene: 11. This CDR3 has 18 residues. Germline V gene lookup returns CDR1 LNHNV and CDR2 YYDKDF (reference sequence). CDR3 in DNA: TGTGCCACCAGCAGAGTCCCGAGGAGAGCGGGAGGGCCCTACGAGCAGTACGTC. It specifies CATSRVPRRAGGPYEQYV.

The V call is TRBV27, the J call TRBJ2-5; perhaps TRBD2 as D (5 bases). The CDR3 runs to 13 residues. V dropped 1 base and J dropped 4 bases, with 7 bases sitting between them. Germline loops: CDR1 MNHEY, CDR2 SMNVEV (reference sequence). The CDR3 reads CASSLLGRETQYF. The CDR3 DNA is TGTGCCAGCAGTTTATTGGGGAGAGAGACCCAGTACTTC.

The genes are TRBV9 and TRBJ1-2; a possible D gene is TRBD1 (5 bases). The CDR3 runs to 15 residues. The germline gives CDR1 SGDLS, CDR2 YYNGEE. The V and J ends lost 3 bases and 5 bases respectively, with 17 bases between them. The CDR3 spells CASSADGNPGYGYTF. DNA for the CDR3: TGTGCCAGCAGCGCGGACGGCAACCCAGGGTATGGCTACACCTTC.

The chain has TRBV4-1 and TRBJ2-1; the D call may be TRBD1 or TRBD2 (6 bases each). The CDR3 spans 15 residues. Trimming took 0 bases from V and 6 from J, leaving 12 bases between them. Germline CDR1 and CDR2: MGHRA and YSYEKL. The chain's CDR3 is CASSQDRGGLNEQFF. The CDR3 bases are TGCGCCAGCAGCCAAGATCGAGGGGGGCTCAATGAGCAGTTCTTC.

V and J are TRBV3-1 and TRBJ1-6; TRBD1 might be the D (5 bases). Germline V gene lookup returns CDR1 LGHDT and CDR2 YNNKEL (reference sequence). This CDR3 region has 14 residues. The V gene lost 0 bases and the J gene lost 6 bases, with 6 bases spanning the gap. The CDR3 sequence is CASSQEGPNSPLHF. CDR3 bases: TGTGCCAGCAGCCAAGAGGGGCCTAATTCACCCCTCCACTTT. Drawing the rest from reference TRBV3-1 and TRBJ1-6, the complete variable domain is DTAVSQTPKYLVTQMGNDKSIKCEQNLGHDTMYWYKQDSKKFLKIMFSYNNKELIINETVPNRFSPKSPDKAHLNLHINSLELGDSAVYFCASSQEGPNSPLHFGNGTRLTVT.

There are a few counts of this clonotype. The rearrangement links TRBV6-5 to TRBJ1-1, with 8 bases identical to TRBD1. This CDR3 has 15 amino acids. Germline V gives CDR1 MNHEY, CDR2 SVGAGI. V shed 4 bases and J 0 bases; nucleotides not matched to a gene: 4. CDR3 protein: CASSSTGELNTEAFF. In DNA, the CDR3 is TGTGCCAGCAGTTCGACAGGGGAACTGAACACTGAAGCTTTCTTT.

The rearrangement uses TRBV2 and TRBJ2-5; D possibly matches TRBD1 or TRBD2 (5 bases each). This CDR3 spans 15 amino acids. Per the germline V gene, CDR1 is SNHLY and CDR2 is FYNNEI. V lost 6 bases, J lost 5 bases, and 19 bases lay in between. CDR3 sequence reads: CASRGDRGLGETQYF. The CDR3 DNA follows: TGTGCCAGCAGGGGAGACAGAGGCCTGGGTGAGACCCAGTACTTC.